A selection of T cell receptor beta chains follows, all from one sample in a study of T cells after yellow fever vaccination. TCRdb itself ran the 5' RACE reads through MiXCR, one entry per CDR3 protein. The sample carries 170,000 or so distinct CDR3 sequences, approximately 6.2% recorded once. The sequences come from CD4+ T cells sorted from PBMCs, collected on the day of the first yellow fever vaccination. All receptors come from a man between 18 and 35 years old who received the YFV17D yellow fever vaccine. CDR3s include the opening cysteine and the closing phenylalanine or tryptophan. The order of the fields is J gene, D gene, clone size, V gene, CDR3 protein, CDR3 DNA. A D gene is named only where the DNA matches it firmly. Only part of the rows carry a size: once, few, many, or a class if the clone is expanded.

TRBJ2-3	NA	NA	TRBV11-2	CASSSWGSASTDTQYF	TGTGCCAGCAGTTCCTGGGGTAGCGCTAGCACAGATACGCAGTATTTT
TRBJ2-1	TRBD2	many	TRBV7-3	CASSLAGGFYNEQFF	TGTGCCAGCAGCTTAGCGGGGGGCTTCTACAATGAGCAGTTCTTC
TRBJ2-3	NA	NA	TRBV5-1	CASSLIPGEDTQYF	TGCGCCAGCAGCTTGATCCCGGGGGAAGATACGCAGTATTTT
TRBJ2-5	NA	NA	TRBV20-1	CSARDFARVGGTQYF	TGCAGTGCTAGAGATTTTGCGCGGGTTGGGGGCACCCAGTACTTC
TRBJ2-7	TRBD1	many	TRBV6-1	CASSLRDSLTYEQYF	TGTGCCAGCAGTCTAAGGGACAGCCTAACCTACGAGCAGTACTTC
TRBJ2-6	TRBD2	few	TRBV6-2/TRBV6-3	CASSPLALSSGANVLTF	TGTGCCAGCAGCCCACTAGCGTTGAGCTCTGGGGCCAACGTCCTGACTTTC
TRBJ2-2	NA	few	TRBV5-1	CASSLAGHPTGELFF	TGCGCCAGCAGCTTGGCGGGGCACCCGACCGGGGAGCTGTTTTTT
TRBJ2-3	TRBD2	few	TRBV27	CASKSPLAGGRADTQYF	TGTGCCAGCAAGTCCCCCCTAGCGGGGGGCCGAGCAGATACGCAGTATTTT
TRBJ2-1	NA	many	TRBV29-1	CSVSRPPGFNEQFF	TGCAGCGTTTCCCGACCCCCGGGATTTAATGAGCAGTTCTTC
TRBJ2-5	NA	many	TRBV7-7	CASSSDSQETQYF	TGTGCCAGCAGCTCGGACAGTCAAGAGACCCAGTACTTC
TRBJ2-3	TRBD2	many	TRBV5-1	CASSWGTSGGSTDTQYF	TGCGCCAGCAGCTGGGGGACTAGCGGGGGTAGCACAGATACGCAGTATTTT
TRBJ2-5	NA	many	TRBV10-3	CAISESRETQYF	TGTGCCATCAGTGAGTCTAGGGAGACCCAGTACTTC
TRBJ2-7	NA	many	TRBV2	CASSERRAGPEQYF	TGTGCCAGCAGTGAACGTAGGGCTGGTCCCGAGCAGTACTTC
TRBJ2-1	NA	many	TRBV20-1	CSARVIWRMNEQFF	TGCAGTGCTAGAGTTATCTGGCGGATGAATGAGCAGTTCTTC
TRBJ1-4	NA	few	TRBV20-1	CSAVRELNEKLFF	TGCAGTGCGGTGAGGGAACTAAATGAAAAACTGTTTTTT